This TCR beta chain stems from a study of CD8+ T cells in alopecia areata. In the study overall: Each day, treated patients took oral tofacitinib twice, at 5 to 10 mg per dose.

Alopecia areata patients had lesional scalp punch biopsies and peripheral blood taken from them. The CDR3 has 15 residues. Trimming took 5 bases from V and 1 from J; bases not matched to a gene: 8. CDR1 is SGHRS and CDR2 is YFSETQ in the germline V gene. cDNA prepared by RNA extraction and subsequent reverse transcription served as the template for sequencing. TCRdb's copy holds only in-frame clones and misses some; the assay was immunoSEQ multiplex PCR. Of over 85,000 clones in the sample, under 45% were seen once. General study findings and limits: Clonality in lesional scalp, especially alopecia totalis/universalis, exceeded that of normal scalp.

A note on this clone: Its antigen is not identified.

The V gene is TRBV5-1, the J gene TRBJ2-7; 8 bases are a match to TRBD1. Sequenced material: CD4+ T cells sorted from blood. The clonotype was recovered from a human donor with alopecia areata. In nucleotides, the CDR3 is TGCGCCAGCAGAGAGACAGGGGTATCTTCCTACGAGCAGTACTTC. It yields the protein CASRETGVSSYEQYF.